Listed below are T cell receptor beta chains from one sample, sequenced in a study of Ad26.COV2.S vaccination and SARS-CoV-2 variants. The repertoire was sequenced with immunoSEQ multiplex PCR; TCRdb's copy has only in-frame clones and lacks some. This table holds about half a million clones, 80% to 90% found once. This specimen was peripheral blood, taken in a trial of Ad26.COV2.S vaccine versus placebo. Receptors originate from a person between 18 and 65 years old who received the Ad26.COV2.S COVID-19 vaccine or a placebo. Each CDR3 is given with its conserved first and last residue. A D gene is named only where the DNA matches it firmly. Size is omitted from some rows. Given values are once, few, many or a class for expanded clones.

J,V,size,D,CDR3,DNA
TRBJ2-7,TRBV10-2,.,TRBD2,CASSGRLAGGSYEQYF,TGCGCCAGCAGTGGTCGGTTAGCGGGAGGGTCCTACGAGCAGTACTTC
TRBJ2-3,TRBV12-5,.,TRBD2,CASGLDSGIDTQYF,TGTGCTAGTGGTTTGGACAGCGGGATAGATACGCAGTATTTT
TRBJ2-5,TRBV28,.,TRBD2,CASSAGLAGVETQYF,TGTGCCAGCAGTGCGGGACTAGCGGGAGTAGAGACCCAGTACTTC
TRBJ1-2,TRBV11-2,.,.,CASSLAGTVYGYTF,TGTGCCAGCAGCTTAGCAGGCACAGTTTATGGCTACACCTTC
TRBJ2-1,TRBV7-2,.,TRBD2,CATGLARHNEQFF,TGTGCCACAGGACTAGCGAGACACAATGAGCAGTTCTTC
TRBJ2-2,TRBV29-1,.,TRBD1,CSVGGQGMRTGELFF,TGCAGCGTTGGCGGACAGGGAATGCGCACCGGGGAGCTGTTTTTT
TRBJ2-6,TRBV27,.,TRBD1,CASSFQGAGANVLTF,TGTGCCAGCAGTTTCCAGGGGGCCGGGGCCAACGTCCTGACTTTC
TRBJ2-3,TRBV5-6,.,TRBD1,CASSFQGADTQYF,TGTGCCAGCAGCTTCCAGGGGGCAGATACGCAGTATTTT
TRBJ2-7,TRBV25-1,.,TRBD2,CASRTSGGYEQYF,TGTGCCAGCCGGACTAGCGGGGGCTACGAGCAGTACTTC
TRBJ1-2,TRBV18,.,TRBD1,CASSPRDRDGYTF,TGTGCCAGCTCACCGAGAGACAGGGATGGCTACACCTTC
TRBJ2-3,TRBV27,once,.,CASSLVRAGDTQYF,TGTGCCAGCAGTTTAGTACGGGCAGGGGATACGCAGTATTTT
TRBJ2-6,TRBV7-6,.,.,CASSRGPTSGANVLTF,TGTGCCAGCAGCCGGGGGCCCACCTCTGGGGCCAACGTCCTGACTTTC
TRBJ2-7,TRBV19,.,TRBD1,CASSTTGQGAREQYF,TGTGCCAGTAGTACTACGGGACAGGGGGCGAGAGAGCAGTACTTC
TRBJ2-1,TRBV6-7,.,.,CASSYSCREEQFF,TGTGCCAGCAGTTACTCTTGTCGAGAAGAGCAGTTCTTC
TRBJ2-5,TRBV28,.,TRBD2,CASSPGRVQETQYF,TGTGCCAGCAGCCCTGGGAGGGTACAAGAGACCCAGTACTTC
TRBJ1-5,TRBV19,.,.,CASSIAQTVKYSNQPQHF,TGTGCCAGTAGTATAGCCCAGACAGTCAAATATAGCAATCAGCCCCAGCATTTT
TRBJ1-1,TRBV6-6,.,TRBD1,CASSYSTGPYTEAFF,TGTGCCAGCAGTTACTCGACAGGGCCGTACACTGAAGCTTTCTTT
TRBJ1-4,TRBV5-1,once,.,CASSGAGAREKLFF,TGCGCCAGCAGCGGAGCGGGGGCTAGAGAAAAACTGTTTTTT
TRBJ2-5,TRBV28,once,TRBD1,CASDLDRAGTQYF,TGTGCCAGCGACCTCGACAGGGCCGGGACCCAGTACTTC
TRBJ2-5,TRBV6-5,.,.,CASSKQDRETQYF,TGTGCCAGCAGCAAACAGGATCGGGAGACCCAGTACTTC
TRBJ2-7,TRBV28,.,.,CASRYRYEQYF,TGTGCCAGCAGATACCGGTACGAGCAGTACTTC
TRBJ2-7,TRBV6-1,.,.,CASSDRLSYEQYF,TGTGCCAGCAGTGACAGGCTCTCCTACGAGCAGTACTTC
TRBJ2-7,TRBV7-9,.,.,CASSLAFPREQYF,TGTGCCAGCAGCTTAGCATTCCCCCGGGAGCAGTACTTC
TRBJ2-1,TRBV3-1/TRBV3-2,.,TRBD2,CASSGLASDEQFF,TGTGCCAGCAGCGGACTAGCGAGCGATGAGCAGTTCTTC
TRBJ2-1,TRBV10-3,.,TRBD2,CAISESASGSMDEQFF,TGTGCCATCAGTGAGTCGGCTAGCGGGAGTATGGATGAGCAGTTCTTC
TRBJ2-1,TRBV6-5,.,TRBD2,CASSRLAGGVEQFF,TGTGCCAGCAGCCGACTAGCGGGGGGAGTTGAGCAGTTCTTC
TRBJ1-1,TRBV6-2/TRBV6-3,.,.,CASSYEGVPRLAFF,TGTGCCAGCAGTTACGAGGGGGTCCCCCGGTTGGCTTTCTTT
TRBJ1-1,TRBV12-3/TRBV12-4,few,.,CASSVNGGTEAFF,TGTGCCAGCAGCGTTAACGGGGGGACTGAAGCTTTCTTT
TRBJ1-2,TRBV18,.,TRBD1,CASSPRTGEHYGYTF,TGTGCCAGCTCACCAAGGACAGGGGAACACTATGGCTACACCTTC
TRBJ2-1,TRBV7-7,.,TRBD2,CASSLEDGGAYNEQFF,TGTGCTAGCAGCTTGGAAGACGGGGGGGCCTACAATGAGCAGTTCTTC
TRBJ2-7,TRBV18,.,.,CASSPPGTHSYEQYF,TGTGCCAGCTCACCACCGGGGACACACTCCTACGAGCAGTACTTC
TRBJ2-7,TRBV14,few,.,CASSQAGRARYEQYF,TGTGCCAGCAGCCAAGCCGGGCGGGCCCGCTACGAGCAGTACTTC
TRBJ1-2,TRBV27,.,.,CASSLSTDPYLYGYTF,TGTGCCAGCAGTTTATCGACAGACCCGTATCTCTATGGCTACACCTTC
TRBJ1-5,TRBV28,few,TRBD1,CASNGGTVYSNQPQHF,TGTGCCAGCAACGGGGGGACAGTTTATAGCAATCAGCCCCAGCATTTT
TRBJ2-2,TRBV10-3,.,TRBD1,CAISGRTGRGTGELFF,TGTGCCATCAGTGGAAGGACAGGGCGAGGGACCGGGGAGCTGTTTTTT
TRBJ2-6,TRBV21-1,.,.,CASSKVLGMPGGPRANVLTF,TGTGCCAGCAGCAAAGTCTTGGGTATGCCGGGGGGGCCGAGGGCCAACGTCCTGACTTTC
TRBJ2-5,TRBV7-9,.,.,CASSLAGGEETQYF,TGTGCCAGCAGCTTAGCGGGAGGTGAAGAGACCCAGTACTTC
TRBJ1-1,TRBV30,.,.,CASTMNTEAFF,TGTGCCTCCACGATGAACACTGAAGCTTTCTTT
TRBJ2-7,TRBV18,.,TRBD1,CASSPPGTGRYEQYF,TGTGCCAGCTCACCACCAGGGACAGGACGGTACGAGCAGTACTTC
TRBJ2-2,TRBV6-5,.,.,CASKGTPGELFF,TGTGCCAGCAAGGGAACTCCCGGGGAGCTGTTTTTT
TRBJ2-7,TRBV9,.,TRBD2,CASSVDISGGSYEQYF,TGTGCCAGCAGCGTAGATATTAGCGGGGGGTCCTACGAGCAGTACTTC
TRBJ2-7,TRBV20-1,.,.,CSARAGYEQYF,TGCAGTGCCCGCGCGGGCTACGAGCAGTACTTC
TRBJ2-5,TRBV10-2,.,TRBD2,CATQLAGGIELYF,TGCGCCACCCAACTAGCGGGGGGTATAGAATTGTACTTC
TRBJ2-1,TRBV30,.,.,CACTLDGGIKQFF,TGTGCCTGCACCCTTGACGGGGGCATTAAGCAGTTCTTC
TRBJ1-1,TRBV6-1,.,.,CASSDPTENKAFF,TGTGCCAGCAGTGACCCGACAGAAAACAAAGCTTTCTTT
TRBJ2-2,TRBV19,.,.,CASSPRASSFF,TGTGCCAGTAGCCCGCGGGCCTCCTCATTTTTT
TRBJ2-2,TRBV7-2,.,.,CASSFREAGELFF,TGTGCCAGCAGCTTCCGGGAAGCCGGGGAGCTGTTTTTT
TRBJ2-2,TRBV19,.,TRBD2,CASSEGLAGGKNTGELFF,TGTGCCAGTAGTGAGGGACTAGCGGGGGGAAAGAACACCGGGGAGCTGTTTTTT